This TCR beta chain was retrieved from a study of T cell clones after liver transplantation. Study context: Graft-donor-reactive sequences were compared with third-party-reactive TCRbeta sequences from pre-transplant mixed lymphocyte reactions.

Trimming stripped 0 bases from V and 10 bases from J, with 12 bases between. The CDR3 has 13 amino acids. Per the germline V gene, CDR1 is MNHEY and CDR2 is SVGAGI. Study-level results: A significant post-transplant drop in circulating graft-donor-reactive CD4 TCRbeta sequences occurred in most of the 8 subjects.

Only in-frame clones appear in the TCRdb table, and some are missing; sequencing was by immunoSEQ multiplex PCR. Of about 85,000 clones listed, about 82% are singletons. A remark on this clone: Its antigen remains unknown.

The sequence was obtained from a human patient who received a liver transplant. Part of the T cells may come from the graft donor. This sample comprised CD4+ T cells from blood, obtained approximately 45 months after liver transplant. The chain combines TRBV6-5 with TRBJ1-1; D uncertain. The CDR3 sequence: CASSYSERLGAFF. The CDR3 DNA reads TGTGCCAGCAGTTACTCGGAGCGCCTCGGAGCTTTCTTT.